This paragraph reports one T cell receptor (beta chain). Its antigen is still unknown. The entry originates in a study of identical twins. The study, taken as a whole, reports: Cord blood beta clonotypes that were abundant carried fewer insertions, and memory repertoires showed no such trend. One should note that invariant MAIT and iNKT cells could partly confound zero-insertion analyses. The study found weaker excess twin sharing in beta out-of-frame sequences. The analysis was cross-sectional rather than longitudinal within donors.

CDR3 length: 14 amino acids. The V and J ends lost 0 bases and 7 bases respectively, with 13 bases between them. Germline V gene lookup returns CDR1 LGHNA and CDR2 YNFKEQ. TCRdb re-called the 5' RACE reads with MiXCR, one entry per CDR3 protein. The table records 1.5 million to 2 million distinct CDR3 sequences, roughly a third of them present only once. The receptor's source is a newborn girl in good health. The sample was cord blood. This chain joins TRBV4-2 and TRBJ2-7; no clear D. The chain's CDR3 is CASSQDHAVREQYF. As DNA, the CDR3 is TGTGCCAGCAGCCAAGATCATGCGGTCCGGGAGCAGTACTTC.